The 12 T cell receptor beta chains below come from one sample, sequenced in a study of blood T cells in healthy people across ages. A sample-barcoded 5' primer and a J-beta primer mix were used in a second PCR of roughly 6 to 12 cycles. TCRdb reprocessed the 5' RACE reads via MiXCR and lists one record per CDR3 protein. The table has hundreds of thousands of distinct CDR3 sequences, approximately 30% seen once. What was sequenced was blood. The receptors derive from a woman of 80 years or more in good health.

This clonotype has ten or more counts. This sequence joins TRBV30 and TRBJ2-7, with D hard to call. CDR1 GTSNPN and CDR2 SVGIG come from the germline V gene (reference sequence). Trimming cost V 2 bases and J 4 bases, with 12 bases left between them. The CDR3 length is 13 residues. CDR3 coding DNA: TGTGCCTGGAGTCCTGGGGTGGGGTACGAGCAGTACTTC. Translated, it gives CAWSPGVGYEQYF.

The table lists this clonotype with many counts. The V and J genes are TRBV7-2 and TRBJ2-7, with TRBD1 matching over 8 bases. This CDR3 is built from 13 residues. CDR1 and CDR2 from the germline V gene are SGHTA and FQGNSA. Trimming removed 4 bases from V and 5 bases from J; junction bases left unmatched: 4. In DNA form, the CDR3 reads TGTGCCAGCAGCTCGGACAGGGCCCACGAGCAGTACTTC. Translating gives CASSSDRAHEQYF.

This clonotype was recorded at least ten times. The chain is built from TRBV6-2 or TRBV6-3 and TRBJ2-1, with D unclear. This CDR3 spans 15 amino acids. The ends were cut back, 1 base at V and 6 bases at J, with 13 bases in the middle. The germline gives CDR1 MNHEY, CDR2 SVGEGT. The CDR3 DNA reads TGTGCCAGCAGTTACTTTCTAGGTCAAACCAATGAGCAGTTCTTC. Translated: CASSYFLGQTNEQFF.

At least ten counts were recorded for this clonotype. The J gene is TRBJ1-2, the V gene TRBV7-9; D call uncertain. V shed 5 bases and J shed 0 bases, with 10 bases lying between them. Germline loops: CDR1 SEHNR, CDR2 FQNEAQ (reference sequence). The CDR3 runs to 14 residues. As DNA, the CDR3 is TGTGCCAGCAGCGCGGACGGTCCTAACTATGGCTACACCTTC. It encodes CASSADGPNYGYTF.

This clonotype showed up many times. The CDR3 sequence: CASSQAVAINSPLHF. Written as DNA, the CDR3 is TGTGCCAGCAGCCAAGCGGTGGCGATCAATTCACCCCTCCACTTT. The chain carries TRBV3-1 and TRBJ1-6; D is unresolved. Germline CDR1 LGHDT, CDR2 YNNKEL (reference sequence). CDR3 length: 15 residues. Between the trimmed V and J ends, which lost 1 base and 7 bases, there was a span of 11 bases.

As to this clonotype: The junction differs from germline at one of its ends, possibly a read error. In DNA, the CDR3 is TGCGGTGCTAGTACTAGCGGGGTTACCTACGAGCAGTACTTC. Its translation: CGASTSGVTYEQYF. The chain employs TRBV20-1 and TRBJ2-7, with 10 bases aligning to TRBD2. CDR1 is DFQATT, CDR2 SNEGSKA, per germline (reference sequence). This CDR3 contains 14 residues.

This clonotype was seen a few times. The junction and the germline gene differ at one end; a read error may be behind it. This chain links TRBV3-1 with TRBJ1-4; no definite D call. Germline loops: CDR1 LGHDT, CDR2 YNNKEL (reference sequence). The CDR3 length is 19 residues. CDR3 DNA sequence: TGTGCCAGCAGCCAAGTTCTCGGAGGGAGGGCATCAACTAATGAAAAACGGTTTTTT. This encodes CASSQVLGGRASTNEKRFF.

On this clonotype itself: A read error may be the cause here, since a much bigger clone is one base away. This sequence joins TRBV9 and TRBJ1-1, with D unresolved. Trimming left V 0 bases short and J 1 base short, with 4 bases between. The V gene's germline CDR1 is SGDLS and CDR2 YYNGEE. This CDR3 contains 13 residues. The CDR3 coding sequence is TGTGCCAGCAGCGTAGAGCAGAACACTGAAGCTTTCTTT. Its protein is CASSVEQNTEAFF.

The chain uses TRBV12-3 or TRBV12-4 and TRBJ2-1; TRBD2 agrees at 11 bases. After removal of 6 bases from V and 7 bases from J, the junction contained 5 bases not matched to a gene. The CDR3 loop spans 14 amino acids. In nucleotides, the CDR3 is TGTGCCAGCAGAACTAGCGGGAGTCCGAATGAGCAGTTCTTC. It encodes CASRTSGSPNEQFF.

The rearrangement links TRBV5-1 to TRBJ1-1; 8 bases match TRBD1. J was trimmed by 7 bases and V by 3 bases; bases with no gene match: 8. There are 14 residues in the CDR3. The germline V gene has CDR1 SGHRS and CDR2 YFSETQ. DNA of the CDR3: TGCGCCAGCAGCTGGGGACAGGTTCCGGGTGAAGCTTTCTTT. This gives the protein CASSWGQVPGEAFF.

Of note for this clonotype: A much larger clone differs by one base, so this may be a read error. This chain uses TRBV7-2 with TRBJ2-7; possibly TRBD1 for D (6 bases). The V gene's germline CDR1 is SGHTA and CDR2 FQGNSA. V was clipped by 4 bases and J by 4 bases, with 14 bases between them. The CDR3 has 14 amino acids. CDR3 sequence: CASSCLGASYEQYF. In DNA, the CDR3 is TGTGCCAGCAGCTGTCTGGGGGCAAGTTACGAGCAGTACTTC.

V usage is TRBV7-9 and J usage is TRBJ1-2, with TRBD1 matching over 12 bases. Trimming took 2 bases from V and 6 from J; bases not matched to a gene: 4. From germline, CDR1 is SEHNR and CDR2 FQNEAQ (reference sequence). CDR3 length: 15 amino acids. The CDR3 region is CASSLPGQGADGYTF. Written as DNA, the CDR3 is TGTGCCAGCAGCTTACCGGGACAGGGGGCGGATGGCTACACCTTC.